This entry describes one T cell receptor (beta chain). Generated by immunoSEQ multiplex PCR, the TCRdb table keeps only in-frame clones and is missing some. This sample yields some 48,000 clones, of which 75% to 90% are seen a single time; about 9.4% belongs to the top ten. Noted time point: peripheral blood 6 weeks after treatment start. Patient disease was locally advanced or metastatic urothelial carcinoma. Patient sample counts ranged from 1 to 8, pretreatment and on-treatment. V was shortened by 1 base and J by 7 bases, with 20 bases between the two germline ends. This CDR3 is 16 amino acids long. Germline-derived CDR1 and CDR2 are SQVTM and ANQGSEA. The sample originates from a study of PD-L1 blockade in urothelial cancer.

The sequence came from a man aged 55 to 70 with urothelial cancer. Sequenced material: PBMCs, taken around atezolizumab (anti-PD-L1) treatment. The V and J genes are TRBV29-1 and TRBJ2-1; a weak D match, TRBD1 (6 bases). The CDR3 spells CSVEAQDSRFVNEQFF. The DNA for the CDR3 is TGCAGCGTTGAAGCGCAGGACAGCCGGTTTGTGAATGAGCAGTTCTTC.